The entry below gives a single T cell receptor beta chain sequence along with its context. CDR3 length equals 14 residues. The ends lost 7 bases at V and 5 bases at J; junction bases unmatched: 6. Germline lookup yields CDR1 LNHDA and CDR2 SQIVND (reference sequence). The data originate from a study of blood T cell repertoires in COVID-19. Assay used: immunoSEQ multiplex PCR; TCRdb lists only in-frame clones, some missing. The repertoire holds 150,000 to 200,000 clones, 80% to 85% seen once, with under 3% in the top ten. The rearrangement uses TRBV19 and TRBJ2-7; 12 nucleotides align to TRBD2. The sequence came from a human donor with acute or convalescent COVID-19. The donor label of this sample is uncertain. The specimen was peripheral blood. The CDR3 loop is CASKLAGGDHEQYF. The CDR3 nucleotides are TGTGCCAGTAAGCTAGCGGGGGGGGACCACGAGCAGTACTTC.